What follows describes a single TCR beta chain. As processed by the authors: Using reference gene primer amplification, nucleated cell counts were estimated. Libraries were prepared by immunoSEQ multiplex PCR; TCRdb keeps only in-frame clonotypes and omits some of them. For V, J and clone size, that table is used; D and trimming come from the DNA. The sample includes roughly 160,000 clones, approximately 81% seen only once; the top ten take roughly 14%. The sample is drawn from a study of blood T cell repertoires in COVID-19. The wider study: Acute and convalescent COVID-19 samples came from the United States, Italy and Spain. T cells, B-cell-depleted T cells, or PBMCs supplied cDNA or gDNA.

V was trimmed by 5 bases and J by 6 bases, leaving 20 bases between them. CDR3 size: 15 residues. Germline lookup yields CDR1 MNHEY and CDR2 SVGEGT. This clonotype was obtained from a man between 18 and 35 years old with active or convalescent COVID-19. The genes are TRBV6-2 or TRBV6-3 and TRBJ2-7; D might be TRBD2 (6 bases). Sequenced input: peripheral blood. The CDR3: CASSGRLVGTGEQYF. The CDR3 nucleotides read TGTGCCAGCAGTGGCCGACTAGTGGGCACGGGCGAGCAGTACTTC.